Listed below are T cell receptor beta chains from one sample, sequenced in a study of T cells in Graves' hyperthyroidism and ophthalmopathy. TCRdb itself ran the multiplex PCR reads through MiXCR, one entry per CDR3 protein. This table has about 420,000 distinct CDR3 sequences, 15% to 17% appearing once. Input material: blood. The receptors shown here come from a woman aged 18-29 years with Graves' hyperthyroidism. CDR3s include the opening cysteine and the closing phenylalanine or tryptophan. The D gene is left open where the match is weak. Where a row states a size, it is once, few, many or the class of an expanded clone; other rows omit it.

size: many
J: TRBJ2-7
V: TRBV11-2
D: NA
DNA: TGTGCCAGCAGCTCGGTGGGGTACGAGCAGTACTTC
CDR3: CASSSVGYEQYF

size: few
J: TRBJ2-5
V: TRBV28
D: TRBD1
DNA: TGTGCCAGCAGCCCTTCCCGGACAGGGGGTGGGGAGACCCAGTACTTC
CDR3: CASSPSRTGGGETQYF

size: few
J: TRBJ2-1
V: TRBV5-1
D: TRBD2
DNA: TGCGCCAGCAGCTTGGAGGCTAGCGGGTCCTACAATGAGCAGTTCTTC
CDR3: CASSLEASGSYNEQFF

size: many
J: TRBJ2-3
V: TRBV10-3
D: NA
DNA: TGTGCCATCAGTGAGGACGGGAGAAGCACAGATACGCAGTATTTT
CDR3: CAISEDGRSTDTQYF

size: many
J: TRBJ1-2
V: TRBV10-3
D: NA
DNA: TGTGCCATCAGTGAGGGGCTGGCCGGGTTTGGCTACACCTTC
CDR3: CAISEGLAGFGYTF

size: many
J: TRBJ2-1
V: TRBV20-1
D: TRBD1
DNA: TGCAGTGCTAGAGATACCTTAGGGGGCGCATACAATGAGCAGTTCTTC
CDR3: CSARDTLGGAYNEQFF

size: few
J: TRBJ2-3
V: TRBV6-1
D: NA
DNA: TGTGCCAGCAGGAACCTAGGGAAAAGTCGAGATACGCAGTATTTT
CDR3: CASRNLGKSRDTQYF

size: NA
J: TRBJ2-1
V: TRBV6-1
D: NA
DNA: TGTGCCAGTATGAGGGGGGCTCCTATATACAATGAGCAGTTCTTC
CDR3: CASMRGAPIYNEQFF

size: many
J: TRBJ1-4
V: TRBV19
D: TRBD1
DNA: TGTGCCACCGGCCCGGGACAGGGGGAAAAACTGTTTTTT
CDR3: CATGPGQGEKLFF

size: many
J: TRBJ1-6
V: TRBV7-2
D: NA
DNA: TGTGCCAGCAGCGCAAGACAGATGCTCTCCTATAATTCACCCCTCCACTTT
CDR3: CASSARQMLSYNSPLHF

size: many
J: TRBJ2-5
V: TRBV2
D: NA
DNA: TGTGCCAGCAGAAGGACCCTCAGAGGTGGGCAAGAGACCCAGTACTTC
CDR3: CASRRTLRGGQETQYF

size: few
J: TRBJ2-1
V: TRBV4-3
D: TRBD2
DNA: TGCGCCAGCAGCCGTCGACTAGCGGGGAGCTACAATGAGCAGTTCTTC
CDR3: CASSRRLAGSYNEQFF

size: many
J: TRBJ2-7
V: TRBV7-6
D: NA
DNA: TGTGCCAGCAGCGGGACGCAGAGCGAGCAGTACTTC
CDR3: CASSGTQSEQYF

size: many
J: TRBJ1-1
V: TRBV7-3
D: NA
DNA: TGTGCCAGCAGTATGACACAGGGAACTGAAGCTTTCTTT
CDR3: CASSMTQGTEAFF

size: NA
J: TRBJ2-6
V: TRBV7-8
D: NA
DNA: TGTGCCAGCAGCTTCGGCGGGGGCCCTGGGGCCAACGTCCTGACTTTC
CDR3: CASSFGGGPGANVLTF

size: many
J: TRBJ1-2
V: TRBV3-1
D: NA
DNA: TGTGCCAGCAGCCTCAACAGGGTAGGCTACACCTTC
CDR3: CASSLNRVGYTF

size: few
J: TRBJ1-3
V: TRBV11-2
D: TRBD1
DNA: TGTGCCAGCAGCCAAGCGGGACAGGGAAACACCATATATTTT
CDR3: CASSQAGQGNTIYF

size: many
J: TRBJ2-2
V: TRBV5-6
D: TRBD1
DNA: TGTGCCAGCAGCTTAACAGGGGGCGCGGACACCGGGGAGCTGTTTTTT
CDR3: CASSLTGGADTGELFF

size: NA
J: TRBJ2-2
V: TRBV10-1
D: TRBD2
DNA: TGCGCCAGCAGTGGGGGGGGTAACACCGGGGAGCTGTTTTTT
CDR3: CASSGGGNTGELFF

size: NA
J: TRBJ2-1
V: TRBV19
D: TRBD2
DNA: TGTGCCAGTAGTGCTAACGCCCCTGTTGGACTAGCGGGGGATGAGCAGTTCTTC
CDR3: CASSANAPVGLAGDEQFF

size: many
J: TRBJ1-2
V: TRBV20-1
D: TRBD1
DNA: TGCAGTGCTAGTGGGACAGGCGATAACTATGGCTACACCTTC
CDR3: CSASGTGDNYGYTF

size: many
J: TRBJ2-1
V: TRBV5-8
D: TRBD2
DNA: TGTGCCAGCACCCCGGGGTCTAGCGGATCCTACAATGAGCAGTTCTTC
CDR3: CASTPGSSGSYNEQFF

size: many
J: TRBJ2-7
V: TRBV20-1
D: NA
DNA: TGCAGTGCTAGAGTTGCGGGGTACGGCTACGAGCAGTACTTC
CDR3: CSARVAGYGYEQYF

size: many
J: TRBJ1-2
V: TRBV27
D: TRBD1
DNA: TGTGCCAGCAGCAAAAACCCCTCGGGACAGGGCAACTATGGCTACACCTTC
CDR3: CASSKNPSGQGNYGYTF

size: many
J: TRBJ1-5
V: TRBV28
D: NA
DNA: TGTGCCAGCAGTTTACTCCCAGGGGTTAGCAATCAGCCCCAGCATTTT
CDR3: CASSLLPGVSNQPQHF

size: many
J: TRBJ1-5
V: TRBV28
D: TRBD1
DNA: TGTGCCAGCAGTTGGGGACAGGGCCTCAATCAGCCCCAGCATTTT
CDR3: CASSWGQGLNQPQHF

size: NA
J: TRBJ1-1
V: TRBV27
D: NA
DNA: TGTGCCAGCAGTTTTTCCACAGGGAGAAGAGCTTTCTTT
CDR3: CASSFSTGRRAFF

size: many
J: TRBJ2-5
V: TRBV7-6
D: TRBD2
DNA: TGTGCCAGCAGCTTATTCCTAGCGGGAGGAGAGACCCAGTACTTC
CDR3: CASSLFLAGGETQYF

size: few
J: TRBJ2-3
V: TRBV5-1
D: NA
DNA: TGCGCCAGCAGCTTGGTGGCCCTTACCGGAGATACGCAGTATTTT
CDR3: CASSLVALTGDTQYF

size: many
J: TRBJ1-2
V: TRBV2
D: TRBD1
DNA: TGTGCCAGCAGTCTAATCCAGGGGGGGATCTCTGGCTACACCTTC
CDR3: CASSLIQGGISGYTF

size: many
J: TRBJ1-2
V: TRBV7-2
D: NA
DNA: TGTGCCAGCAGCTCAGGTCACACACCTTCCTCTTCTTACTATGGCTACACCTTC
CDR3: CASSSGHTPSSSYYGYTF

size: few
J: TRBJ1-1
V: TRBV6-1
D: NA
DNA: TGTGCCAGCAGTTACGGGGGGGAAGGGAACACTGAAGCTTTCTTT
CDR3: CASSYGGEGNTEAFF

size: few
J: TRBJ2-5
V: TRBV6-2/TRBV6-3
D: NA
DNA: TGTGCCAGCAGATCCCAGCGGGTAGGAGAGACCCAGTACTTC
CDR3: CASRSQRVGETQYF

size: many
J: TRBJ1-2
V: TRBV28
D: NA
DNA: TGTGCCAGCTCTCCTGCGGCAGGTCCTGGTGGCTACACCTTC
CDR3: CASSPAAGPGGYTF

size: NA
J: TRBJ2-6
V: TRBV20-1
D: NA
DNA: TGCAGTGCTCCCCTCTCTGGGGCCAACGTCCTGGCTTTC
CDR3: CSAPLSGANVLAF

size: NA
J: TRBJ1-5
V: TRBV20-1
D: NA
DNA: TGCAGTGCCCTGCGGGGGGGACAGCCCCAGCATTTT
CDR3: CSALRGGQPQHF

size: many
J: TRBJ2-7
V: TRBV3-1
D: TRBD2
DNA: TGTGCCAGCAGCCCTCGGGGGAGGGTGGACGAGCAGTACTTC
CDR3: CASSPRGRVDEQYF

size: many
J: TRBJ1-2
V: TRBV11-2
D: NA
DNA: TGTGCCAGCAGCTTAACTGACCAAGCTAACTATGGCTACACCTTC
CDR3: CASSLTDQANYGYTF